The rows below give T cell receptor beta chains drawn from one sample of a study of T-cell reconstitution after alpha-beta-depleted transplantation in children. One entry per CDR3 protein results from TCRdb running MiXCR on the PCR reads. The sample includes fewer than 550,000 distinct CDR3 sequences, about a tenth seen only once; the top ten take roughly 5.5%. The source material was PBMCs from the stem cell graft donor, sampled from the stem cell graft. The receptors originated from a human donor who donated a stem cell graft to a child with acute myeloid leukemia. Each CDR3 is given with its conserved first and last residue. Each record gives: CDR3 protein, CDR3 DNA, J gene, V gene, clone size, D gene. D genes are given only for firm matches. Clone size is given for some rows only: seen once, a few or many times, or a class if the clone is expanded.

CDR3: CASSSISGGANEQFF
DNA: TGTGCCAGCAGCTCAATTAGCGGGGGGGCCAATGAGCAGTTCTTC
J: TRBJ2-1
V: TRBV7-2
size: .
D: TRBD2

CDR3: CSARPTSAQETQYF
DNA: TGCAGTGCAAGACCAACTAGCGCACAAGAGACCCAGTACTTC
J: TRBJ2-5
V: TRBV20-1
size: .
D: TRBD2

CDR3: CASSRVGSQETQYF
DNA: TGTGCCAGCAGCCGAGTGGGCTCCCAAGAGACCCAGTACTTC
J: TRBJ2-5
V: TRBV7-2
size: few
D: .

CDR3: CASSLTPLAGGNPGGELFF
DNA: TGTGCCAGCAGCTTAACCCCCCTAGCGGGGGGCAACCCGGGCGGGGAGCTGTTTTTT
J: TRBJ2-2
V: TRBV7-3
size: few
D: TRBD2

CDR3: CASSRTNRDRGDEQYF
DNA: TGTGCCAGCAGCCGAACTAACCGGGACAGGGGGGACGAGCAGTACTTC
J: TRBJ2-7
V: TRBV7-2
size: few
D: TRBD1

CDR3: CASSLRGQSYNEQFF
DNA: TGTGCCAGCAGTTTGAGGGGACAGAGCTACAATGAGCAGTTCTTC
J: TRBJ2-1
V: TRBV12-3/TRBV12-4
size: few
D: TRBD1

CDR3: CASRSGGNLGTQYF
DNA: TGTGCCAGCAGGAGCGGGGGGAATCTGGGGACCCAGTACTTC
J: TRBJ2-5
V: TRBV27
size: few
D: TRBD2

CDR3: CASSLSSRPDTQYF
DNA: TGTGCCAGCAGCTTATCTAGTCGGCCAGATACGCAGTATTTT
J: TRBJ2-3
V: TRBV7-3
size: .
D: .

CDR3: CASKRGLRNEQFF
DNA: TGTGCCAGCAAACGGGGTCTCCGGAATGAGCAGTTCTTC
J: TRBJ2-1
V: TRBV6-1
size: few
D: .

CDR3: CASSQNSGSTDTQYF
DNA: TGTGCCAGCAGCCAAAATAGCGGGAGCACAGATACGCAGTATTTT
J: TRBJ2-3
V: TRBV3-1
size: few
D: TRBD2

CDR3: CASSGMGTDTF
DNA: TGTGCCAGCAGTGGGATGGGGACAGATACATTT
J: TRBJ1-3
V: TRBV2
size: many
D: TRBD1

CDR3: CASSLKNTEAFF
DNA: TGTGCCAGCAGTTTGAAGAACACTGAAGCTTTCTTT
J: TRBJ1-1
V: TRBV12-3/TRBV12-4
size: many
D: .

CDR3: CASSASGTWGEKLFF
DNA: TGTGCCAGCAGCGCCTCCGGGACCTGGGGTGAAAAACTGTTTTTT
J: TRBJ1-4
V: TRBV9
size: few
D: .

CDR3: CSARQPSNEQFF
DNA: TGCAGTGCTAGACAACCAAGCAATGAGCAGTTCTTC
J: TRBJ2-1
V: TRBV20-1
size: .
D: .

CDR3: CSARTRPGTLDDQPQHF
DNA: TGCAGTGCTAGAACTCGGCCGGGGACCTTAGACGATCAGCCCCAGCATTTT
J: TRBJ1-5
V: TRBV20-1
size: few
D: .

CDR3: CSAPNRRRGYNEQFF
DNA: TGCAGTGCCCCCAACCGGCGGAGAGGCTACAATGAGCAGTTCTTC
J: TRBJ2-1
V: TRBV20-1
size: few
D: .

CDR3: CASSKDPLGLYNEQFF
DNA: TGTGCCAGCAGTAAGGATCCTCTAGGTCTCTACAATGAGCAGTTCTTC
J: TRBJ2-1
V: TRBV6-2/TRBV6-3
size: few
D: .

CDR3: CAISESRDSWRSGELFF
DNA: TGTGCCATCAGTGAAAGTCGGGACAGCTGGAGGTCCGGGGAGCTGTTTTTT
J: TRBJ2-2
V: TRBV10-3
size: .
D: TRBD1

CDR3: CASSGGQQNIQYF
DNA: TGCGCCAGCAGCGGGGGACAGCAAAACATTCAGTACTTC
J: TRBJ2-4
V: TRBV5-1
size: .
D: TRBD1

CDR3: CASSFPSGRSKNIQYF
DNA: TGTGCCAGCAGCTTCCCTAGCGGGAGATCCAAAAACATTCAGTACTTC
J: TRBJ2-4
V: TRBV5-6
size: .
D: TRBD2